The 31 T cell receptor beta chains given below trace back to one sample, sequenced in a study of T cell responses to AZD1222 COVID-19 vaccine. Sequencing was performed with immunoSEQ multiplex PCR; in TCRdb, only in-frame clones are kept and a portion is missing. The table lists some 150,000 clones, 90% of them singletons. The starting material was peripheral blood, obtained 28 days after the second AZD1222 dose. The receptors were gathered from an adult who received the AZD1222 COVID-19 vaccine.

The chain couples TRBV15 to TRBJ1-1; no firm D call. Germline V gene data show CDR1 as LNHNV and CDR2 as YYDKDF (reference sequence). Trimming left V 3 bases short and J 3 bases short, with 11 bases between. The CDR3 sequence is 14 residues long. The CDR3: CATSREPAYTEAFF. Written as DNA, the CDR3 is TGTGCCACCAGCAGGGAGCCAGCCTACACTGAAGCTTTCTTT.

The chain links TRBV5-1 to TRBJ2-7, with 10 bases fitting TRBD1. The CDR3 extends over 16 amino acids. The V gene end was trimmed by 1 base and the J gene end by 1 base; junction bases not matched to a gene: 5. Germline lookup yields CDR1 SGHRS and CDR2 YFSETQ. For the CDR3, the DNA is TGCGCCAGCAGCTTGACGGGACAGGGGCTATCCTACGAGCAGTACTTC. This sequence encodes CASSLTGQGLSYEQYF.

J is TRBJ2-2 and V is TRBV20-1, with D possibly matching TRBD2 (6 bases). Germline CDR1 DFQATT, CDR2 SNEGSKA (reference sequence). V was clipped by 3 bases and J by 1 base, with 15 bases between them. The CDR3 totals 16 residues. Here the CDR3 reads CSASGWGSGNTGELFF. The CDR3 nucleotides read TGCAGTGCTAGTGGCTGGGGTAGCGGGAACACCGGGGAGCTGTTTTTT.

V gene TRBV27 combines with J gene TRBJ2-1, with D perhaps TRBD1 (6 bases). Germline V CDR1 and CDR2: MNHEY, SMNVEV (reference sequence). The CDR3 is 15 residues long. V shed 4 bases and J shed 4 bases, with 14 bases lying between them. DNA for the CDR3: TGTGCCAGCAGTTGGGGAACAGGGAGTTACAATGAGCAGTTCTTC. Translation gives CASSWGTGSYNEQFF.

The rearrangement joins TRBV11-2 to TRBJ2-7, with D possibly TRBD2 on 5 matching bases. Germline CDR1 reads SGHAT; CDR2 reads FQNNGV. The V end was cut by 0 bases, the J end by 3 bases, with 9 bases between. The CDR3 has 14 residues. The CDR3: CASSLDGVLYEQYF. In DNA, the CDR3 is TGTGCCAGCAGCTTAGACGGGGTTCTCTACGAGCAGTACTTC.

The V and J genes are TRBV6-1 and TRBJ2-7; D is possibly TRBD1 or TRBD2 (5 bases each). Germline CDR1 reads MNHNS; CDR2 reads SASEGT. The ends were cut back, 0 bases at V and 9 bases at J, with 12 bases in the middle. This CDR3 comprises 13 residues. In DNA form, the CDR3 reads TGTGCCAGCAGTGAAGCGGCGAGGGGCCCGCAGTACTTC. As protein: CASSEAARGPQYF.

In its sample, this clone was seen a few times. The V call is TRBV29-1, the J call TRBJ2-7; D remains ambiguous. Germline V gives CDR1 SQVTM, CDR2 ANQGSEA. Trimming shortened V by 4 bases and J by 11 bases, and 18 bases separated the two germline ends. The CDR3 covers 12 residues. CDR3 nucleotide sequence: TGCAGCGTTGTACAAGGCCCCCCCCCAGAGTACTTC. This codes for CSVVQGPPPEYF.

The gene calls are TRBV3-1 (or the pseudogene TRBV3-2) and TRBJ2-2; no reliable D call. This CDR3 is 16 amino acids long. Per germline, CDR1 LGHDT and CDR2 YNNKEL (reference sequence). V gave up 0 bases and J gave up 4 bases, with 12 bases separating them. CDR3 coding DNA: TGTGCCAGCAGCCAAGAAGGTCTATCGGGCACCGGGGAGCTGTTTTTT. This sequence encodes CASSQEGLSGTGELFF.

The rearrangement uses TRBV10-3 and TRBJ1-2; maybe TRBD1 (5 bases). CDR3 length equals 13 residues. In germline, CDR1 is ENHRY, CDR2 SYGVKD. Deletions cut 7 bases from V and 5 bases from J, with 14 bases between. The CDR3 here is CAINAGAEYGYTF. The CDR3 nucleotides are TGTGCCATCAATGCCGGGGCAGAATATGGCTACACCTTC.

V is TRBV11-2 and J is TRBJ1-2, with 7 bases that match TRBD1. Trimming cost V 1 base and J 6 bases; bases outside gene matches: 5. The CDR3 is 14 amino acids. CDR1 and CDR2 (germline): SGHAT, FQNNGV. CDR3 coding DNA: TGTGCCAGCAGCTTAGGACAGGGATTCAATGGCTACACCTTC. As protein: CASSLGQGFNGYTF.

This CDR3 reads CASSRRDSSYEQYF. CDR3 nucleotides: TGTGCCAGCAGCCGGCGGGACAGCTCCTACGAGCAGTACTTC. The J gene is TRBJ2-7, the V gene TRBV13; perhaps TRBD1 as D (7 bases). Germline assignment: CDR1 PRHDT and CDR2 FYEKMQ (reference sequence). V was pared by 5 bases and J by 0 bases, with 11 bases between. The CDR3 sequence is 14 residues long.

V is TRBV6-5 and J is TRBJ2-1; possible D gene TRBD2, 6 bases. Germline V gene sequence: CDR1 MNHEY, CDR2 SVGAGI. CDR3 length equals 13 residues. Trimming shortened V by 10 bases and J by 4 bases, and 14 bases separated the two germline ends. CDR3 nucleotide sequence: TGTGCCACTCGGGAGTTGGGGTACAATGAGCAGTTCTTC. This encodes CATRELGYNEQFF.

The chain combines TRBV24-1 with TRBJ2-5, with D unresolved. Germline values: CDR1 KGHDR, CDR2 SFDVKD. V shed 3 bases and J shed 3 bases, with 4 bases lying between them. The CDR3 sequence is 12 residues long. CDR3 sequence reads: CATSDMEETQYF. In nucleotides, the CDR3 is TGTGCCACCAGTGATATGGAAGAGACCCAGTACTTC.

The chain couples TRBV10-3 to TRBJ2-2; unclear D gene. The CDR3 is made up of 12 amino acids. Germline values: CDR1 ENHRY, CDR2 SYGVKD. Trimming stripped 6 bases from V and 5 bases from J, with 7 bases between. This CDR3 reads CAISPRTGELFF. CDR3 nucleotide sequence: TGTGCCATCAGCCCACGGACCGGGGAGCTGTTTTTT.

V and J are TRBV5-4 and TRBJ2-1; D call uncertain. In germline, CDR1 is SGHNT, CDR2 YYREEE (reference sequence). Trimming left V 4 bases short and J 8 bases short, with 13 bases between. The CDR3 spans 13 residues. CDR3: CASSRPPVDEQFF. The CDR3 nucleotides read TGTGCCAGCAGCCGCCCCCCCGTGGATGAGCAGTTCTTC.

Here the CDR3 DNA reads TGTGCCAGCAGCTTGAAGCATTTGACATCCTACGAGCAGTACTTC. It translates to CASSLKHLTSYEQYF. The genes are TRBV11-2 and TRBJ2-7; no reliable D call. The germline gives CDR1 SGHAT, CDR2 FQNNGV. The V end was cut by 3 bases, the J end by 1 base, with 13 bases between. The CDR3 length is 15 residues.

V is TRBV15 and J is TRBJ2-7; D tentatively fits TRBD1 or TRBD2 (5 bases each). Trimming removed 4 bases at V and 2 bases at J, with 12 bases between. The germline CDR1 and CDR2 sequences are LNHNV and YYDKDF (reference sequence). This CDR3 comprises 14 residues. The CDR3 is CATSKETGPYEQYF. As DNA, the CDR3 is TGTGCCACCAGCAAAGAGACGGGGCCCTACGAGCAGTACTTC.

With regard to this clone: A junction boundary mismatches the germline segment, possibly from a read error. The chain joins TRBV11-2 to TRBJ2-7; 10 bases align to TRBD2. The CDR3 is 17 amino acids. Germline V gives CDR1 SGHAT, CDR2 FQNNGV. DNA for the CDR3: TGTGCCAGCAGCCTAGAAATAGCGGGAGGAAGGTCCTACGAGCAGTACTTC. Translating gives CASSLEIAGGRSYEQYF.

The V call is TRBV10-1, the J call TRBJ1-1; D might be TRBD1 (6 bases). The CDR3 is 15 residues long. The V end lost 8 bases, the J end lost 7 bases, and 23 bases lay between the germline ends. Germline V CDR1 and CDR2: WNHNN, SYGVQD (reference sequence). CDR3 amino acids: CASSGAPHGNGEAFF. DNA for the CDR3: TGCGCCAGCTCGGGGGCACCACACGGGAACGGTGAAGCTTTCTTT.

To note about this clone: The sample holds other DNA sequences that translate to the same CDR3. CDR3 DNA: TGTGCCTGGAGTGTAGCCGGGAACACTGAAGCTTTCTTT. This translates into CAWSVAGNTEAFF. The rearrangement uses TRBV30 and TRBJ1-1; D call uncertain. CDR3 length: 13 residues. CDR1 is GTSNPN and CDR2 is SVGIG in the germline V gene (reference sequence). Trimming removed 0 bases at V and 1 base at J, with 6 bases between. Combining the CDR3 with reference TRBV30 and TRBJ1-1 gives the whole variable domain SQTIHQWPATLVQPVGSPLSLECTVEGTSNPNLYWYRQAAGRGLQLLFYSVGIGQISSEVPQNLSASRPQDRQFILSSKKLLLSDSGFYLCAWSVAGNTEAFFGQGTRLTVV.

V and J are TRBV6-5 and TRBJ1-2, with 7 nucleotides matching TRBD1. The CDR3 extends over 14 amino acids. J lost 5 bases, V lost 7 bases, and 10 bases had no gene match. Germline V gene sequence: CDR1 MNHEY, CDR2 SVGAGI. This CDR3 reads CASNHPGQHYGYTF. Written as DNA, the CDR3 is TGTGCCAGCAACCACCCGGGACAGCATTATGGCTACACCTTC.

The genes are TRBV7-6 and TRBJ2-3; D is possibly TRBD2 (6 bases). V gave up 0 bases and J gave up 1 base, with 8 bases separating them. CDR3 length: 15 amino acids. CDR1 is SGHVS, CDR2 FNYEAQ, per germline. The CDR3 nucleotides read TGTGCCAGCAGCTTAGCGCAGCGGGGCACAGATACGCAGTATTTT. It codes for CASSLAQRGTDTQYF.

This rearrangement joins TRBV5-4 to TRBJ2-1, with D unresolved. This CDR3 is 14 amino acids long. CDR1 SGHNT and CDR2 YYREEE come from the germline V gene (reference sequence). Trimming shortened V by 7 bases and J by 3 bases, and 14 bases separated the two germline ends. The CDR3 DNA is TGTGCCAGCTTTGGAACTACCAACTACAATGAGCAGTTCTTC. Translated, it gives CASFGTTNYNEQFF.

The chain links TRBV25-1 to TRBJ2-7; D uncertain. Trimming removed 5 bases at V and 4 bases at J, with 18 bases between. The germline CDR1 and CDR2 sequences are MGHDK and SYGVNS. CDR3 length: 15 amino acids. CDR3 residues: CASSHWTERLYEQYF. Here the CDR3 DNA reads TGTGCCAGCAGTCATTGGACGGAGAGACTTTACGAGCAGTACTTC.

The CDR3 loop is CSVVIGHSYTF. CDR3 nucleotide sequence: TGCAGCGTCGTAATCGGGCACAGCTACACCTTC. The chain links TRBV29-1 to TRBJ1-2; D not resolved. The ends were cut back, 6 bases at V and 9 bases at J, with 14 bases in the middle. The CDR3 covers 11 residues. CDR1 is SQVTM and CDR2 is ANQGSEA in the germline V gene. The variable domain in full, completed from reference TRBV29-1 and TRBJ1-2, reads SAVISQKPSRDICQRGTSLTIQCQVDSQVTMMFWYRQQPGQSLTLIATANQGSEATYESGFVIDKFPISRPNLTFSTLTVSNMSPEDSSIYLCSVVIGHSYTFGSGTRLTVV.

The chain joins TRBV2 to TRBJ1-1; 8 positions agree with TRBD1. Germline CDR1 is SNHLY and CDR2 is FYNNEI. V was clipped by 2 bases and J by 1 base; unmatched bases: 9. The CDR3 extends over 17 amino acids. CDR3 loop: CASSELEQGVGNTEAFF. CDR3 nucleotide sequence: TGTGCCAGCAGTGAACTCGAACAGGGGGTGGGGAACACTGAAGCTTTCTTT.

The chain links TRBV19 to TRBJ2-1; 13 nucleotides match TRBD2. Per the germline V gene, CDR1 is LNHDA and CDR2 is SQIVND (reference sequence). With V trimmed by 5 bases and J by 2 bases, 3 bases remained unmatched. There are 16 residues in the CDR3. Here the CDR3 reads CASSSTSGRAYNEQFF. The CDR3 DNA follows: TGTGCCAGTAGTTCCACTAGCGGGAGGGCCTACAATGAGCAGTTCTTC.

This clone appeared a few times. V and J are TRBV6-5 and TRBJ1-5; possibly TRBD1 for D (6 bases). Germline V gene data show CDR1 as MNHEY and CDR2 as SVGAGI. This CDR3 has 15 amino acids. The V end was cut by 6 bases, the J end by 3 bases, with 15 bases between. The CDR3 reads CASRDYRASNQPQHF. The CDR3 DNA sequence: TGTGCCAGCAGGGATTACAGGGCCTCCAATCAGCCCCAGCATTTT.

With regard to this clone: Its ends do not fully match the called genes, so a read error is possible. This chain joins TRBV6-2 or TRBV6-3 and TRBJ1-3; TRBD1 aligns across 7 bases. This CDR3 comprises 18 residues. CDR1 is MNHEY, CDR2 SVGEGT, per germline. The DNA for the CDR3 is TGTGCCGGCAGTTACCGGCTCGGGACAGCCAGCTCTGGAAACACCATATATTTT. It encodes CAGSYRLGTASSGNTIYF.

The rearrangement links TRBV3-1 (or the pseudogene TRBV3-2) to TRBJ2-7; the match to TRBD1 covers 9 bases. V was clipped by 1 base and J by 3 bases; unmatched bases: 4. Germline-derived CDR1 and CDR2 are LGHDT and YNNKEL (reference sequence). This CDR3 has 15 residues. CDR3 amino acids: CASSQVGQGNYEQYF. The CDR3 nucleotides are TGTGCCAGCAGCCAAGTGGGACAGGGAAACTACGAGCAGTACTTC.

This chain links TRBV28 with TRBJ2-1; D unclear. The CDR3 covers 15 residues. Germline V gene sequence: CDR1 MDHEN, CDR2 SYDVKM. Deletions cut 3 bases from V and 0 bases from J, with 9 bases between. DNA for the CDR3: TGTGCCAGCAGTTTGAGGATAAGCTCCTACAATGAGCAGTTCTTC. It encodes CASSLRISSYNEQFF.